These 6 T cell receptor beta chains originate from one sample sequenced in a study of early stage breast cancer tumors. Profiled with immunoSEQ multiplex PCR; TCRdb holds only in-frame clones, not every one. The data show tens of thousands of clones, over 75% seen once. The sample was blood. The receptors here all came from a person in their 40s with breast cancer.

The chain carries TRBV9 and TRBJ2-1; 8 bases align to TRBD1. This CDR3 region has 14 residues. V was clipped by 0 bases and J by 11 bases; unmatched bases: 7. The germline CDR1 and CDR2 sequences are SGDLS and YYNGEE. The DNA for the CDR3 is TGTGCCAGCAGCGTAGAGACAGGGGATGGGCAGCAGTTCTTC. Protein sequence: CASSVETGDGQQFF. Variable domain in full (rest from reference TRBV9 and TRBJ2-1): DSGVTQTPKHLITATGQRVTLRCSPRSGDLSVYWYQQSLDQGLQFLIQYYNGEERAKGNILERFSAQQFPDLHSELNLSSLELGDSALYFCASSVETGDGQQFFGPGTRLTVL.

Here the CDR3 reads CASSLEGNEQFF. In DNA, the CDR3 is TGTGCCAGCAGCTTAGAGGGTAATGAGCAGTTCTTC. The chain has TRBV11-3 and TRBJ2-1; D ambiguous. This CDR3 contains 12 residues. CDR1 and CDR2 (germline): SGHNT, YENEEA. V gave up 0 bases and J gave up 7 bases, with 4 bases separating them.

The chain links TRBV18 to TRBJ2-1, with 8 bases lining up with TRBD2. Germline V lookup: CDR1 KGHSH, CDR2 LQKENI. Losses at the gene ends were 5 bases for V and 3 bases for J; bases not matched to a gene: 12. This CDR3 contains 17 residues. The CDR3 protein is CASSYQSGRAFYNEQFF. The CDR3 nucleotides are TGTGCCAGCTCATACCAGTCCGGGAGGGCCTTCTACAATGAGCAGTTCTTC.

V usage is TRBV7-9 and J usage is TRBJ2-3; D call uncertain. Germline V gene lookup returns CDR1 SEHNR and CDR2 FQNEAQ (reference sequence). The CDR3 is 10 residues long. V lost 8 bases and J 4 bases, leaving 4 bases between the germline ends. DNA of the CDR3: TGTGCCAGCTCAGCAGATACGCAGTATTTT. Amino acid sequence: CASSADTQYF.

The CDR3: CASAGQDFNQPQHF. CDR3 bases: TGTGCTAGTGCCGGACAGGACTTCAATCAGCCCCAGCATTTT. V is TRBV12-5 and J is TRBJ1-5; TRBD1 matches 7 bases. Trimming took 7 bases from V and 3 from J; bases not matched to a gene: 6. Per the germline V gene, CDR1 is LGHNT and CDR2 is FRNRAP. The CDR3 has 14 residues.

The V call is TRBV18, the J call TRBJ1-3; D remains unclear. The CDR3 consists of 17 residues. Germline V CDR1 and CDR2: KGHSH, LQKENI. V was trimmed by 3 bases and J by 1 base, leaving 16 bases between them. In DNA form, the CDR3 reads TGTGCCAGCTCACCCATTCCAGGTCAAGGGTCTGGAAACACCATATATTTT. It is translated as CASSPIPGQGSGNTIYF.